These 28 T cell receptor beta chains originate from one sample sequenced in a study of radiotherapy plus CTLA-4 blockade in lung cancer. This table comes from immunoSEQ multiplex PCR, and its TCRdb copy is limited to in-frame clones, with some not included. The sample lists about 77,000 clones, nearly 75% occurring once. The material was peripheral blood, obtained from a patient treated with radiotherapy plus ipilimumab. The receptors come from a human donor with non-small cell lung cancer whose response to radiotherapy plus ipilimumab could not be evaluated.

The chain employs TRBV19 and TRBJ2-5; no clear D. The J call may be incorrect, as the DNA end agrees better with TRBJ2-7. Germline assignment: CDR1 LNHDA and CDR2 SQIVND (reference sequence). CDR3 length: 12 amino acids. The CDR3 DNA sequence: TGTGCCAGTAGCGAAAGGGACTACGAGCAGTACTTC. It yields the protein CASSERDYEQYF.

This sequence joins TRBV5-1 and TRBJ2-2; the match to TRBD1 covers 12 bases. V gave up 4 bases and J gave up 1 base; unmatched junction bases: 5. Per the germline V gene, CDR1 is SGHRS and CDR2 is YFSETQ. The CDR3 totals 17 residues. This chain's CDR3 is CASSTRDRGRNTGELFF. DNA of the CDR3: TGCGCCAGCAGCACCCGGGACAGGGGGCGGAACACCGGGGAGCTGTTTTTT.

This rearrangement joins TRBV6-5 to TRBJ2-7; D is ambiguous. CDR3 size: 11 residues. Germline values: CDR1 MNHEY, CDR2 SVGAGI. V was trimmed by 6 bases and J by 0 bases, leaving 3 bases between them. CDR3 nucleotide sequence: TGTGCCAGCAGCCGCTCCTACGAGCAGTACTTC. It translates to CASSRSYEQYF.

CDR3 DNA sequence: TGTGCCAGCAGCCAAGGAGGGGGTACGCAGTATTTT. Residues: CASSQGGGTQYF. The chain couples TRBV4-2 to TRBJ2-3; TRBD1 is a possible D gene (6 bases). From germline, CDR1 is LGHNA and CDR2 YNFKEQ. The V end was cut by 1 base, the J end by 8 bases, with 7 bases between. This CDR3 is 12 amino acids long.

The CDR3: CASSQAPTSGGGQETQYF. CDR3 DNA sequence: TGCGCCAGCAGCCAAGCCCCAACTAGCGGGGGAGGGCAAGAGACCCAGTACTTC. The rearrangement links TRBV4-1 to TRBJ2-5, with TRBD2 matching over 11 bases. The V and J ends lost 1 base and 2 bases, in that order; junction bases with no gene match: 9. The germline gives CDR1 MGHRA, CDR2 YSYEKL. This CDR3 is 18 amino acids long.

The chain uses TRBV28 and TRBJ2-2; 10 bases fit TRBD1. The CDR3 has 15 residues. Per germline, CDR1 MDHEN and CDR2 SYDVKM. V shed 6 bases and J 6 bases; nucleotides not matched to a gene: 7. In DNA form, the CDR3 reads TGTGCCAGCAGCCTCGGGACAGGGGATCCCGGGGAGCTGTTTTTT. Protein: CASSLGTGDPGELFF.

The chain carries TRBV4-1 and TRBJ2-6; D is uncertain. CDR3 length: 18 amino acids. Germline V lookup: CDR1 MGHRA, CDR2 YSYEKL. V lost 3 bases and J lost 1, with 16 bases in between. The CDR3 bases are TGCGCCAGCAGCCACATAGTTACGCCTAAGTCTGGGGCCAACGTCCTGACTTTC. It is translated as CASSHIVTPKSGANVLTF.

The chain couples TRBV29-1 to TRBJ2-7, with 9 bases aligning to TRBD1. V shed 8 bases, J shed 3 bases, and the junction held 8 bases outside the gene matches. The CDR3 is 13 amino acids. Germline CDR1 is SQVTM and CDR2 is ANQGSEA. CDR3 in DNA: TGCAGCTTTTGGGACAGGGAAGACTACGAGCAGTACTTC. Its translation: CSFWDREDYEQYF.

The CDR3 is CASSQGTGADTEAFF. The CDR3 DNA follows: TGCGCCAGCAGCCAAGGGACAGGGGCGGACACTGAAGCTTTCTTT. The rearrangement links TRBV4-3 to TRBJ1-1; 9 bases map to TRBD1. The V gene's germline CDR1 is LGHNA and CDR2 YSLEER. J was trimmed by 3 bases and V by 1 base; bases with no gene match: 3. The length of the CDR3 is 15 residues.

CDR3 loop: CASRADRVMSMNTEAFF. The CDR3 nucleotides are TGTGCCAGCCGTGCCGACAGGGTCATGAGCATGAACACTGAAGCTTTCTTT. The chain combines TRBV27 with TRBJ1-1; 7 bases are a match to TRBD1. Trimming at V came to 8 bases and at J to 0 bases, leaving 15 bases not matched to a gene. The CDR3 runs 17 residues. CDR1 MNHEY and CDR2 SMNVEV come from the germline V gene (reference sequence).

V usage is TRBV28 and J usage is TRBJ2-4, with 9 nucleotides matching TRBD1. This CDR3 comprises 16 residues. Germline values: CDR1 MDHEN, CDR2 SYDVKM. Trimming removed 6 bases from V and 1 base from J; junction bases left unmatched: 7. The CDR3 spells CASRTSGTGAKNIQYF. Written as DNA, the CDR3 is TGTGCCAGCAGAACTTCCGGGACAGGGGCCAAAAACATTCAGTACTTC.

Many counts were recorded for this clone. The chain uses TRBV28 and TRBJ1-4; D is perhaps TRBD1 (6 bases). This CDR3 comprises 14 residues. Deletions cut 2 bases from V and 7 bases from J, with 11 bases between. Germline V CDR1 and CDR2: MDHEN, SYDVKM. The CDR3, as DNA: TGTGCCAGCAGTTTACAGGGGCTTGGTGAAAAACTGTTTTTT. Amino acid sequence: CASSLQGLGEKLFF.

On this clone itself: One end of the junction is discordant with germline, which a read error may explain. The sample holds other DNA sequences that translate to the same CDR3. The chain uses TRBV30 and TRBJ1-6; tentatively, D is TRBD1 (5 bases). The CDR3 is 13 residues long. CDR1 and CDR2 (germline): GTSNPN, SVGIG (reference sequence). The CDR3 DNA is TGTGCCTGGCAGGGCGCTCGTAATTCCCCCCTCCACTTT. This translates into CAWQGARNSPLHF.

V usage is TRBV4-2 and J usage is TRBJ2-2; TRBD2 agrees at 13 bases. Germline trimming cut 3 bases from V and 2 bases from J; bases unmatched to any gene: 9. Looked up from germline, CDR1 is LGHNA and CDR2 is YNFKEQ. The CDR3 has 19 amino acids. The chain's CDR3 is CASSQTIGTSGENTGELFF. The CDR3 DNA follows: TGTGCCAGCAGCCAGACTATTGGGACTAGCGGGGAAAACACCGGGGAGCTGTTTTTT.

The chain carries TRBV5-1 and TRBJ2-5, with unresolved D. Germline V gene data show CDR1 as SGHRS and CDR2 as YFSETQ. V was shortened by 0 bases and J by 5 bases, with 5 bases between the two germline ends. CDR3 length: 12 amino acids. CDR3 loop: CASSLAFETQYF. The CDR3 DNA sequence: TGCGCCAGCAGCTTGGCCTTCGAGACCCAGTACTTC. Complete variable domain (other parts from reference TRBV5-1 and TRBJ2-5): KAGVTQTPRYLIKTRGQQVTLSCSPISGHRSVSWYQQTPGQGLQFLFEYFSETQRNKGNFPGRFSGRQFSNSRSEMNVSTLELGDSALYLCASSLAFETQYFGPGTRLLVL.

The chain uses TRBV9 and TRBJ1-2, with TRBD1 as a possible D gene (6 bases). Per germline, CDR1 SGDLS and CDR2 YYNGEE. The ends were cut back, 4 bases at V and 4 bases at J, with 14 bases in the middle. The CDR3 contains 14 residues. The CDR3 loop is CASSLRTAFYGYTF. The CDR3 coding sequence is TGTGCCAGCAGCCTCAGGACAGCCTTCTATGGCTACACCTTC. Full variable domain (remainder filled in from reference TRBV9 and TRBJ1-2): DSGVTQTPKHLITATGQRVTLRCSPRSGDLSVYWYQQSLDQGLQFLIQYYNGEERAKGNILERFSAQQFPDLHSELNLSSLELGDSALYFCASSLRTAFYGYTFGSGTRLTVV.

Details on this clone: Relative to the germline gene, one junction end is altered; a read error may explain this. This chain uses TRBV5-5 with TRBJ1-1; 7 positions agree with TRBD1. The CDR3 length is 16 residues. From germline, CDR1 is SGHKS and CDR2 YYEKEE (reference sequence). CDR3 sequence reads: CASSLGQGYLGTEAIF. In DNA form, the CDR3 reads TGTGCCAGCAGCTTGGGACAGGGCTACCTGGGAACTGAAGCTATCTTT.

The chain has TRBV30 and TRBJ2-2; D remains ambiguous. This CDR3 is built from 14 residues. The ends were cut back, 0 bases at V and 2 bases at J, with 7 bases in the middle. CDR1 GTSNPN and CDR2 SVGIG come from the germline V gene (reference sequence). CDR3 residues: CAWSVGSNTGELFF. The CDR3 DNA reads TGTGCCTGGAGTGTCGGTTCTAACACCGGGGAGCTGTTTTTT.

This chain uses TRBV4-3 with TRBJ2-2; 8 nucleotides align to TRBD1. V dropped 4 bases and J dropped 6; count of bases not matched to a gene: 10. CDR3 length: 16 residues. Germline-derived CDR1 and CDR2 are LGHNA and YSLEER. CDR3 amino acids: CASSRLGQGVPGELFF. DNA for the CDR3: TGCGCCAGCAGCCGACTTGGACAGGGAGTACCCGGGGAGCTGTTTTTT.

The V call is TRBV15, the J call TRBJ1-4; the D gene is possibly TRBD1 (5 bases). Germline V lookup: CDR1 LNHNV, CDR2 YYDKDF (reference sequence). The CDR3 extends over 14 amino acids. V shed 5 bases and J shed 4 bases, with 11 bases lying between them. The chain's CDR3 is CATSGRVNNEKLFF. The CDR3 region has the DNA TGTGCCACCAGCGGCAGGGTGAATAATGAAAAACTGTTTTTT.

This clone was seen a handful of times. The genes are TRBV7-9 and TRBJ1-5; D is perhaps TRBD1 (5 bases). V was clipped by 1 base and J by 2 bases, with 9 bases between them. The CDR3 runs to 15 residues. CDR1 is SEHNR, CDR2 FQNEAQ, per germline (reference sequence). DNA of the CDR3: TGTGCCAGCAGCTTAGAAGGGGAGGGCAATCAGCCCCAGCATTTT. Amino acids: CASSLEGEGNQPQHF.

The chain combines TRBV4-1 with TRBJ1-2; D may be TRBD1 (6 bases). Trimming left V 0 bases short and J 3 bases short, with 14 bases between. There are 16 residues in the CDR3. Germline CDR1 and CDR2: MGHRA and YSYEKL. Written as DNA, the CDR3 is TGCGCCAGCAGCCAAGATTCCCTCCCAGGGGACTATGGCTACACCTTC. It codes for CASSQDSLPGDYGYTF.

This clone was counted a single time. The V gene is TRBV28, the J gene TRBJ2-5; TRBD2 might be the D (6 bases). CDR1 and CDR2 (germline): MDHEN, SYDVKM. Deletions cut 5 bases from V and 11 bases from J, with 15 bases between. This CDR3 has 12 residues. The CDR3 nucleotides are TGTGCCAGCAGTCCCACCCCTCGGGAGCAGTACTTC. This encodes CASSPTPREQYF.

The sample holds a few counts of this clone. The chain uses TRBV18 and TRBJ2-2, with D unclear. The CDR3 has 14 amino acids. Looked up from germline, CDR1 is KGHSH and CDR2 is LQKENI. V was pared by 2 bases and J by 4 bases, with 8 bases between. In DNA form, the CDR3 reads TGTGCCAGCTCACCAGCCAGATCCACCGGGGAGCTGTTTTTT. This gives the protein CASSPARSTGELFF.

To note about this clone: The identical CDR3 is also encoded by other nucleotide sequences in the sample. This chain links TRBV4-3 with TRBJ1-1; possible D gene TRBD1, 5 bases. Germline lookup yields CDR1 LGHNA and CDR2 YSLEER. Trimming left V 0 bases short and J 4 bases short, with 21 bases between. CDR3 size: 18 residues. The CDR3 spells CASSQDRISIGGATEAFF. The CDR3 bases are TGCGCCAGCAGCCAAGATCGTATAAGTATCGGTGGGGCCACTGAAGCTTTCTTT.

V usage is TRBV5-4 and J usage is TRBJ2-5, with D uncertain. V lost 1 base to trimming and J lost 2 bases, with 9 bases between them. Germline V gene lookup returns CDR1 SGHNT and CDR2 YYREEE (reference sequence). The CDR3 has 14 residues. CDR3 amino acids: CASSLITTQETQYF. In DNA form, the CDR3 reads TGTGCCAGCAGCTTGATAACTACACAAGAGACCCAGTACTTC. Together with reference TRBV5-4 and TRBJ2-5, the CDR3 gives the full variable domain: ETGVTQSPTHLIKTRGQQVTLRCSSQSGHNTVSWYQQALGQGPQFIFQYYREEENGRGNFPPRFSGLQFPNYSSELNVNALELDDSALYLCASSLITTQETQYFGPGTRLLVL.

The chain recombines TRBV27 with TRBJ2-2, with 13 bases identical to TRBD2. Germline V lookup: CDR1 MNHEY, CDR2 SMNVEV (reference sequence). This CDR3 spans 19 amino acids. Trimming at V came to 5 bases and at J to 1 base, leaving 10 bases not matched to a gene. CDR3 nucleotides: TGTGCCAGCAGTCCGGGACTAGCGGGGCCCTTGGGGAACACCGGGGAGCTGTTTTTT. Translating gives CASSPGLAGPLGNTGELFF.

Only one count was recorded for this clone. The rearrangement uses TRBV6-5 and TRBJ2-5; D unresolved. Trimming took 0 bases from V and 5 from J, leaving 7 bases between them. The V gene's germline CDR1 is MNHEY and CDR2 SVGAGI. CDR3 length equals 13 residues. CDR3 coding DNA: TGTGCCAGCAGTTACTCTCGGTGGGAGACCCAGTACTTC. The encoded protein is CASSYSRWETQYF.